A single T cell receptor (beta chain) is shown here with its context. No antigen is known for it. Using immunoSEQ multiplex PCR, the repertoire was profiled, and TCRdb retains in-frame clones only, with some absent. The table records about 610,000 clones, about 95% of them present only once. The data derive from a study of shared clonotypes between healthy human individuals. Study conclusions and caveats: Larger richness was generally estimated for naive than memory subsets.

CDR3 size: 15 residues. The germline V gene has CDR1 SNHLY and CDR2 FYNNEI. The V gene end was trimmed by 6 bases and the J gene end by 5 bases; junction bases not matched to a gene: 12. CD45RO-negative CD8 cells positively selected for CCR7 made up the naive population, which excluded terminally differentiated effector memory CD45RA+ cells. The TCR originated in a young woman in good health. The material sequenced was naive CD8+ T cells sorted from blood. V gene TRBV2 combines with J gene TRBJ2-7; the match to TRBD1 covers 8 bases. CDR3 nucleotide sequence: TGTGCCAGCAGCAGGTCCGGACAGGGTATACACGAGCAGTACTTC. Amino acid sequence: CASSRSGQGIHEQYF.